A selection of T cell receptor beta chains follows, all from one sample in a study of glioma-infiltrating T cells after dendritic cell vaccination. Using immunoSEQ multiplex PCR, the repertoire was profiled, and TCRdb retains in-frame clones only, with some absent. The repertoire consists of 80,000 to 100,000 clones, with 79% occurring once and the leading ten covering almost 6%. Here the sequenced sample was blood, taken before dendritic cell vaccination. The origin of the receptors is a human donor with glioblastoma. CDR3s include the opening cysteine and the closing phenylalanine or tryptophan. A D gene is named only where the DNA matches it firmly. Size values are once, few and many counts, or a class for expanded clones, and some rows have none.

clone_size,v_call,d_call,j_call,cdr3_aa,cdr3_nt
.,TRBV6-4,.,TRBJ1-1,CASSADGGTTEAFF,TGTGCCAGCAGTGCGGACGGAGGAACAACTGAAGCTTTCTTT
.,TRBV5-4,.,TRBJ2-3,CASQAMAAAVTKDTQYF,TGTGCCAGCCAAGCCATGGCGGCGGCGGTAACCAAAGATACGCAGTATTTT
.,TRBV2,TRBD1,TRBJ2-7,CAGTGSSYEQYF,TGTGCCGGGACAGGAAGCTCCTACGAGCAGTACTTC
once,TRBV9,TRBD2,TRBJ2-6,CASSLALAASGANVLTF,TGTGCCAGCAGCCTTGCGCTAGCGGCCTCTGGGGCCAACGTCCTGACTTTC
.,TRBV10-3,.,TRBJ1-3,CATISGTNSGNTIYF,TGTGCCACGATAAGTGGGACTAACTCTGGAAACACCATATATTTT
.,TRBV4-2,TRBD1,TRBJ2-2,CASSRPGTGNTGELFF,TGTGCCAGCAGCCGGCCCGGGACAGGAAACACCGGGGAGCTGTTTTTT
.,TRBV19,.,TRBJ1-2,CASNPGHFNYGYTF,TGTGCCAGTAACCCGGGACATTTTAACTATGGCTACACCTTC
once,TRBV6-1,TRBD1,TRBJ1-5,CASSVPGQGKGSQPQHF,TGTGCCAGCAGTGTTCCGGGACAGGGAAAGGGTAGTCAGCCCCAGCATTTT
few,TRBV11-2,.,TRBJ2-1,CASSWDRLGEQFF,TGTGCCAGCAGCTGGGACAGACTAGGCGAGCAGTTCTTC
.,TRBV15,TRBD1,TRBJ1-5,CATSRDKDRVNQPQHF,TGTGCCACCAGCAGAGATAAAGACAGGGTAAATCAGCCCCAGCATTTT
few,TRBV28,TRBD2,TRBJ2-5,CASSSAGGQETQYF,TGTGCCAGCAGTTCCGCGGGGGGCCAAGAGACCCAGTACTTC
.,TRBV11-2,.,TRBJ1-2,CASSLGRTGVYGYTF,TGTGCCAGCAGCTTAGGTCGAACCGGGGTATACGGCTACACCTTC
.,TRBV2,.,TRBJ1-1,CASSELRVLNTEAFF,TGTGCCAGCAGTGAACTCCGTGTATTGAACACTGAAGCTTTCTTT
.,TRBV19,.,TRBJ2-5,CASKRTSVQETQYF,TGTGCCAGTAAAAGGACATCCGTGCAAGAGACCCAGTACTTC
.,TRBV5-4,TRBD2,TRBJ2-7,CASSSASRLAGGNEQYF,TGTGCCAGCAGCTCCGCCTCGAGACTAGCGGGAGGTAATGAGCAGTACTTC
few,TRBV9,.,TRBJ2-1,CASSVGPGVSNEQFF,TGTGCCAGCAGCGTAGGGCCAGGCGTCTCTAATGAGCAGTTCTTC
.,TRBV5-4,TRBD2,TRBJ2-6,CASSLGLAGVAGANVLTF,TGTGCCAGCAGCCTCGGACTAGCGGGAGTCGCTGGGGCCAACGTCCTGACTTTC